Below, one TCR beta chain is given with its context. Assay: immunoSEQ multiplex PCR; the TCRdb copy retains only in-frame clones and omits some. This sample yields under 110,000 clones, of which more than 70% are seen a single time; under 1.5% belongs to the top ten. CDR3 length equals 16 residues. CDR1 and CDR2 (germline): SGDLS, YYNGEE. V was trimmed by 3 bases and J by 5 bases, leaving 17 bases between them. The record originates from a study of T cell responses to AZD1222 COVID-19 vaccine. The TCR comes from an adult in good health. The sample here was peripheral blood, taken on day 0 of AZD1222 vaccination. The chain joins TRBV9 to TRBJ2-2; possible D gene TRBD2, 6 bases. The CDR3, as DNA: TGTGCCAGCAGCGCAACAACGGTGGGAGGAACCGGGGAGCTGTTTTTT. This translates into CASSATTVGGTGELFF.